Sequencing of this T cell receptor (beta chain) was carried out in a study of cytomegalovirus exposure and HLA in healthy donors. This CDR3 comprises 12 residues. Trimming stripped 4 bases from V and 4 bases from J, with 10 bases between. The germline V gene encodes CDR1 SQVTM and CDR2 ANQGSEA. Points on this clone: The antigen is unknown. Other DNA sequences of this sample code for an identical CDR3.

13 Jbeta primers and 60 Vbeta primers were used for the PCR. Using immunoSEQ multiplex PCR, the repertoire was profiled, and TCRdb retains in-frame clones only, with some absent. This sample's table has over 40,000 clones. Study conclusions and caveats: CMV antigen specificity of a few CMV-associated chains was confirmed in vitro.

The sequencing sample was made of PBMCs. This chain uses TRBV29-1 with TRBJ1-2, with D unclear. The TCR originated in a man between 25 and 39 years old in good health and CMV-seronegative. CDR3 bases: TGCAGCGTTGTAGCGAACTTCTATGGCTACACCTTC. Protein sequence: CSVVANFYGYTF.